This T cell receptor beta chain emerged from a study of Graves' ophthalmopathy and Graves' hyperthyroidism. Ages of hyperthyroidism patients ran from 18 to 65, and their diagnoses were new, under 2 months' duration. PBMCs were obtained from roughly 10 ml of fresh peripheral blood. In its sample, this clonotype was seen a few times. Its antigen remains unidentified. Study-wide findings and caveats: A 13-signature model separated ophthalmopathy from stable hyperthyroidism, about 88% sensitivity, 65% to 82% specificity.

The CDR3 runs to 17 residues. J lost 4 bases, V lost 0 bases, and 7 bases had no gene match. Germline values: CDR1 MDHEN, CDR2 SYDVKM. RNA transcripts were the template, and TCR beta CDR3 regions were amplified from them. First-round RT-PCR with HTBI primers preceded a second-round multiplex PCR. A single record per CDR3 protein comes from TCRdb applying MiXCR to the multiplex PCR reads. The data hold about 390,000 distinct CDR3 sequences, with roughly a sixth observed a single time. The chain uses TRBV28 and TRBJ1-5, with TRBD1 matching 9 bases. The sequencing input was peripheral blood. The TCR sequence derives from an adult woman with stable Graves' hyperthyroidism. The CDR3 reads CASSLWHPGQGNQPQHF. The CDR3, as DNA: TGTGCCAGCAGTTTATGGCACCCGGGACAGGGTAATCAGCCCCAGCATTTT.